This passage covers 18 T cell receptor beta chains from one sample sequenced in a study of shared clonotypes between healthy human individuals. The method was immunoSEQ multiplex PCR; TCRdb's version includes in-frame clones alone and lacks a portion of them. Found here are around 100,000 clones, less than 75% of them singletons; the top ten hold over 20%. The sequenced sample consisted of memory CD8+ T cells sorted from blood. The subset is: CD45RO+ cells pooled with CCR7-negative TemRA cells. Source of these receptors: a woman in her 30s in good health.

This chain uses TRBV6-1 with TRBJ2-7; 8 bases map to TRBD2. This CDR3 has 13 amino acids. V gave up 8 bases and J gave up 1 base; unmatched junction bases: 4. Germline V lookup: CDR1 MNHNS, CDR2 SASEGT. DNA of the CDR3: TGTGCCAGCGAGCGGGAGTGGTCCTACGAGCAGTACTTC. Translating it yields CASEREWSYEQYF.

This clone was observed a single time. The chain employs TRBV27 and TRBJ2-3; 7 bases map to TRBD2. The V gene end was trimmed by 2 bases and the J gene end by 1 base; junction bases not matched to a gene: 6. From germline, CDR1 is MNHEY and CDR2 SMNVEV (reference sequence). The CDR3 has 16 amino acids. The CDR3 coding sequence is TGTGCCAGCAGTTTAATAGGTGGGAGGGGCACAGATACGCAGTATTTT. This codes for CASSLIGGRGTDTQYF.

This clone appeared a few times. The chain links TRBV25-1 to TRBJ2-3; D may be TRBD1 (6 bases). Germline CDR1 and CDR2: MGHDK and SYGVNS. The CDR3 extends over 13 amino acids. The V gene lost 4 bases and the J gene lost 3 bases, with 8 bases spanning the gap. The DNA for the CDR3 is TGTGCCAGCAGTGTACAGGGAACAGATACGCAGTATTTT. Encoded protein: CASSVQGTDTQYF.

This clone was seen repeatedly, ten times or more. This chain connects TRBV2 to TRBJ2-7, with D perhaps matching TRBD1 (6 bases). The CDR3 loop spans 13 amino acids. Per germline, CDR1 SNHLY and CDR2 FYNNEI. Trimming stripped 5 bases from V and 2 bases from J, with 10 bases between. The CDR3 bases are TGTGCCAGCAGTCAGGGGTTTGCCTACGAGCAGTACTTC. This encodes CASSQGFAYEQYF.

This chain connects TRBV2 to TRBJ1-2, with D perhaps matching TRBD1 (5 bases). This CDR3 comprises 17 residues. The V gene's germline CDR1 is SNHLY and CDR2 FYNNEI. Trimming removed 2 bases from V and 5 bases from J, with 21 bases in between. The CDR3 DNA is TGTGCCAGCAGTGAAACAGGAGCACCTACACTGCTATATGGCTACACCTTC. Protein sequence: CASSETGAPTLLYGYTF.

DNA for the CDR3: TGTGCCAGTAGTATACTGATACATAACACCGGGGAGCTGTTTTTT. Translating gives CASSILIHNTGELFF. The gene calls are TRBV19 and TRBJ2-2; D unresolved. Germline CDR1 is LNHDA and CDR2 is SQIVND (reference sequence). This CDR3 has 15 residues. The V and J ends lost 2 bases and 2 bases respectively, with 9 bases between them.

This clone was observed a few times. V and J are TRBV7-6 and TRBJ2-2; TRBD1 matches 7 bases. Looked up from germline, CDR1 is SGHVS and CDR2 is FNYEAQ. The CDR3 runs to 15 residues. V lost 1 base, J lost 5 bases, and 4 bases stayed unmatched. DNA for the CDR3: TGTGCCAGCAGCTTAGGACAGGGTGGAACCGGGGAGCTGTTTTTT. As protein: CASSLGQGGTGELFF.

The chain has TRBV6-4 and TRBJ2-1, with 9 nucleotides matching TRBD1. The germline V gene has CDR1 MRHNA and CDR2 SNTAGT. The V and J ends lost 2 bases and 4 bases, in that order; junction bases with no gene match: 6. The CDR3 is made up of 16 amino acids. The CDR3 reads CASSDPWTGEYNEQFF. The CDR3 nucleotides are TGTGCCAGCAGTGACCCCTGGACAGGGGAATACAATGAGCAGTTCTTC.

This clone has just one count. V and J are TRBV27 and TRBJ2-5; TRBD2 matches at 13 bases. The ends lost 5 bases at V and 1 base at J; junction bases unmatched: 1. CDR1 is MNHEY and CDR2 is SMNVEV in the germline V gene (reference sequence). The CDR3 runs 15 residues. The CDR3: CASSRTSGGQETQYF. CDR3 DNA: TGTGCCAGCAGTCGGACTAGCGGGGGCCAAGAGACCCAGTACTTC.

This clone was recorded at least ten times. The gene calls are TRBV28 and TRBJ2-2; either TRBD1 or TRBD2 may supply D (5 bases each). Trimming removed 5 bases at V and 3 bases at J, with 13 bases between. The CDR3 totals 15 residues. The germline CDR1 and CDR2 sequences are MDHEN and SYDVKM. The DNA for the CDR3 is TGTGCCAGCAGTACCGGGACGAGGGACACCGGGGAGCTGTTTTTT. Translating gives CASSTGTRDTGELFF.

In its sample, this clone was seen once. The V call is TRBV13, the J call TRBJ2-5; the D gene is possibly TRBD2 (7 bases). TRBJ2-7 explains the end of the DNA better; the J call may be wrong. Germline CDR1 and CDR2: PRHDT and FYEKMQ (reference sequence). This CDR3 has 16 residues. DNA of the CDR3: TGTGCCAGCAGCTTAGGCTCCGCGGGGGCCTCCTACGAGCAGTACTTC. This translates into CASSLGSAGASYEQYF.

The chain carries TRBV5-5 and TRBJ2-2; 7 bases map to TRBD1. CDR1 SGHKS and CDR2 YYEKEE come from the germline V gene (reference sequence). J lost 4 bases, V lost 3 bases, and 6 bases had no gene match. The CDR3 spans 15 residues. The CDR3 DNA reads TGTGCCAGCAGCTCCGACAGGGCTTCCACCGGGGAGCTGTTTTTT. Amino acids: CASSSDRASTGELFF.

V and J are TRBV25-1 and TRBJ1-2; the D is unclear. The CDR3 extends over 14 amino acids. V was cut by 5 bases and J by 2 bases, with 12 bases left in between. Looked up from germline, CDR1 is MGHDK and CDR2 is SYGVNS. The CDR3 nucleotides are TGTGCCAGCAGTAGGGCAGTCCAGAACTATGGCTACACCTTC. Encoded protein: CASSRAVQNYGYTF.

V and J are TRBV7-9 and TRBJ2-1, with TRBD1 matching over 9 bases. This CDR3 contains 16 residues. Germline V gene data show CDR1 as SEHNR and CDR2 as FQNEAQ (reference sequence). The J segment lost 1 base and the V segment lost 1 base, leaving 2 bases of the junction unmatched. The CDR3 sequence is CASSLGDRGSYNEQFF. CDR3 DNA sequence: TGTGCCAGCAGCTTAGGAGACAGGGGGTCCTACAATGAGCAGTTCTTC.

V and J are TRBV28 and TRBJ2-7, with 10 positions matching TRBD1. Germline V gene data show CDR1 as MDHEN and CDR2 as SYDVKM. V gave up 10 bases and J gave up 7 bases; unmatched junction bases: 10. CDR3 size: 13 residues. The CDR3 here is CATARGQGREQYF. CDR3 DNA sequence: TGTGCCACCGCACGGGGACAGGGGAGAGAGCAGTACTTC. The complete variable domain, with remaining parts taken from reference TRBV28 and TRBJ2-7, reads DVKVTQSSRYLVKRTGEKVFLECVQDMDHENMFWYRQDPGLGLRLIYFSYDVKMKEKGDIPEGYSVSREKKERFSLILESASTNQTSMYLCATARGQGREQYFGPGTRLTVT.

The CDR3 DNA follows: TGCAGCGTTGAAGATAGAGGGTTTGGAAACACCATATATTTT. Its protein product is CSVEDRGFGNTIYF. V gene TRBV29-1 combines with J gene TRBJ1-3; no definite D call. This CDR3 has 14 residues. The V end lost 0 bases, the J end lost 3 bases, and 9 bases lay between the germline ends. Germline V gene lookup returns CDR1 SQVTM and CDR2 ANQGSEA.

The chain recombines TRBV4-1 with TRBJ2-7, with D unresolved. The CDR3 is 16 amino acids. With 1 base removed from V and 0 bases from J, the gap between germline ends came to 13 bases. Germline V gene sequence: CDR1 MGHRA, CDR2 YSYEKL. The CDR3 here is CASSQAPIRGSYEQYF. CDR3 nucleotide sequence: TGCGCCAGCAGCCAAGCACCTATTCGCGGCTCCTACGAGCAGTACTTC.

The chain combines TRBV6-5 with TRBJ2-6; D tentatively fits TRBD1 or TRBD2 (5 bases each). The germline V gene has CDR1 MNHEY and CDR2 SVGAGI. V was shortened by 8 bases and J by 0 bases, with 11 bases between the two germline ends. The CDR3 has 15 residues. CDR3 nucleotides: TGTGCCAGCCGGGACCCTAGCTCTGGGGCCAACGTCCTGACTTTC. Translation: CASRDPSSGANVLTF.